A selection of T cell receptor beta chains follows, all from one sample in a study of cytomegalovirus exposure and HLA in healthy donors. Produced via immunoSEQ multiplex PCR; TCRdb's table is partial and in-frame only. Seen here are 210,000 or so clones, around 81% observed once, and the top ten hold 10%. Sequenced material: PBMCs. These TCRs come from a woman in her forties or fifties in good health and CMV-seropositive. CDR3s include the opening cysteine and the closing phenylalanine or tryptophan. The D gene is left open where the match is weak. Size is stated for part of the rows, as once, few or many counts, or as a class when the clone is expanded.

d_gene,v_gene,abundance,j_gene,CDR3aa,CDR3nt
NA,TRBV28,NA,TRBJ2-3,CASSPQATDTQYF,TGTGCCAGCAGTCCGCAGGCCACAGATACGCAGTATTTT
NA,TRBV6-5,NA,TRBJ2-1,CASSYFPLGQPNEQFF,TGTGCCAGCAGTTACTTTCCGCTCGGACAGCCCAATGAGCAGTTCTTC
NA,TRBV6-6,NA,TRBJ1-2,CASSYPSSNYGYTF,TGTGCCAGCAGTTACCCGAGCTCGAACTATGGCTACACCTTC
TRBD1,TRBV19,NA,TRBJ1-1,CASSFPGGYTEAFF,TGTGCCAGTAGTTTCCCAGGGGGTTACACTGAAGCTTTCTTT
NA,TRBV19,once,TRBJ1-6,CATKGGANSPLHF,TGTGCCACTAAAGGGGGGGCTAATTCACCCCTCCACTTT
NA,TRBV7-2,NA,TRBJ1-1,CASSLAWATEAFF,TGTGCCAGCAGCTTAGCTTGGGCCACTGAAGCTTTCTTT
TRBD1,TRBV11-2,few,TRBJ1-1,CASSQNRGITEAFF,TGTGCCAGCAGTCAGAACAGGGGAATCACTGAAGCTTTCTTT
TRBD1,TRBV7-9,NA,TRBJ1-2,CASSLQGADGYTF,TGTGCCAGCAGCCTCCAGGGGGCGGACGGCTACACCTTC
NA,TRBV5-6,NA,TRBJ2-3,CASSSPGRTDTQYF,TGTGCCAGCAGCTCACCTGGGCGCACAGATACGCAGTATTTT
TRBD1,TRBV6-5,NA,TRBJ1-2,CASRWDRTKNYGYTF,TGTGCCAGCAGATGGGACAGGACCAAAAACTATGGCTACACCTTC
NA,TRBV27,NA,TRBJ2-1,CASSPSRQSNEQFF,TGTGCCAGCAGTCCCTCCCGACAGTCCAATGAGCAGTTCTTC
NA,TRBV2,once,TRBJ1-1,CASRYLRVAFF,TGTGCCAGCAGGTATCTGCGGGTGGCTTTCTTT
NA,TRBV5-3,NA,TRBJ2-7,CARSGTELPPPYEQYF,TGTGCCAGAAGCGGTACCGAGCTACCGCCACCCTACGAGCAGTACTTC
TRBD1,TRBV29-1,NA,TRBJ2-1,CSVERQGSREQFF,TGCAGCGTTGAGCGACAGGGTTCACGGGAGCAGTTCTTC
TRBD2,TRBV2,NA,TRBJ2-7,CASKRSGGAAYEQYF,TGTGCCAGCAAGCGGAGCGGGGGAGCAGCGTACGAGCAGTACTTC
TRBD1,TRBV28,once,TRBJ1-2,CASSFSTGGQNYGYTF,TGTGCCAGCAGTTTTAGTACAGGGGGGCAGAACTATGGCTACACCTTC
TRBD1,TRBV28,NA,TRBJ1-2,CASSRTGEGYTF,TGTGCCAGCAGCCGGACAGGGGAGGGCTACACCTTC
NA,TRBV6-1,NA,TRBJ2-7,CASCPTRPGYEQYF,TGTGCCAGTTGTCCGACCAGGCCGGGGTACGAGCAGTACTTC
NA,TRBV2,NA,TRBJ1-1,CASSGQPSTEAFF,TGTGCCAGCAGTGGACAGCCGAGCACTGAAGCTTTCTTT
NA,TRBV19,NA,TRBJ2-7,CATSFRSTSYEQYF,TGTGCCACCTCGTTCCGGAGTACTTCCTACGAGCAGTACTTC
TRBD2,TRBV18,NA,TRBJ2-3,CASSPLTSGHDTQYF,TGTGCCAGCTCACCATTAACTAGCGGGCATGATACGCAGTATTTT
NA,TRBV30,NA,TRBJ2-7,CAWSVGTSYEQYF,TGTGCCTGGAGTGTCGGGACATCCTACGAGCAGTACTTC
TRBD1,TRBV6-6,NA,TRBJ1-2,CASRQTGHYGYTF,TGTGCCAGCAGACAGACAGGGCACTATGGCTACACCTTC
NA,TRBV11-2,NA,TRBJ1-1,CASSPPGGGSNTEAFF,TGTGCCAGCAGCCCCCCCGGGGGAGGGTCGAACACTGAAGCTTTCTTT
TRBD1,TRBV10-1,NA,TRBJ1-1,CASSKTGDEAFF,TGCGCCAGCAGTAAGACAGGGGATGAAGCTTTCTTT
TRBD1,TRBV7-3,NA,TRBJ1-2,CASSSGQGHGYTF,TGTGCCAGCAGCTCGGGACAGGGGCATGGCTACACCTTC
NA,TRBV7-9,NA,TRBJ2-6,CASSLGTGRSLSGANVLTF,TGTGCCAGCAGCTTGGGAACAGGGCGTTCCCTATCTGGGGCCAACGTCCTGACTTTC
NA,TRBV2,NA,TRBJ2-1,CASSDAGSYNEQFF,TGTGCCAGCAGTGATGCGGGGTCCTACAATGAGCAGTTCTTC
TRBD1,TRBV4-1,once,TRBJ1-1,CASKGQRNTEAFF,TGCGCCAGCAAGGGACAGAGGAACACTGAAGCTTTCTTT
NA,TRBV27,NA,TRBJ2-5,CASSYRRASQETQYF,TGTGCCAGCAGTTACCGGAGGGCTAGCCAAGAGACCCAGTACTTC
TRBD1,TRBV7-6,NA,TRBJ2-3,CASSLRLQGRTSTDTQYF,TGTGCCAGCAGCTTACGCTTACAGGGGCGCACTAGCACAGATACGCAGTATTTT
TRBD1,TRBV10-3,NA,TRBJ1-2,CAISGAGQGVEGYTF,TGTGCCATCAGTGGGGCCGGACAGGGCGTGGAAGGCTACACCTTC
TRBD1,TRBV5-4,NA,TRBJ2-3,CASSAGQAPDTQYF,TGTGCCAGCAGCGCGGGACAGGCCCCCGATACGCAGTATTTT
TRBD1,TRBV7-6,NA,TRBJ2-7,CASSPRDSRSAEQYF,TGTGCCAGCAGCCCACGGGACAGCCGATCTGCCGAGCAGTACTTC
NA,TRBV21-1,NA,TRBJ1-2,CASRVDRAGGYTF,TGTGCCAGCAGGGTAGACAGGGCAGGTGGCTACACCTTC